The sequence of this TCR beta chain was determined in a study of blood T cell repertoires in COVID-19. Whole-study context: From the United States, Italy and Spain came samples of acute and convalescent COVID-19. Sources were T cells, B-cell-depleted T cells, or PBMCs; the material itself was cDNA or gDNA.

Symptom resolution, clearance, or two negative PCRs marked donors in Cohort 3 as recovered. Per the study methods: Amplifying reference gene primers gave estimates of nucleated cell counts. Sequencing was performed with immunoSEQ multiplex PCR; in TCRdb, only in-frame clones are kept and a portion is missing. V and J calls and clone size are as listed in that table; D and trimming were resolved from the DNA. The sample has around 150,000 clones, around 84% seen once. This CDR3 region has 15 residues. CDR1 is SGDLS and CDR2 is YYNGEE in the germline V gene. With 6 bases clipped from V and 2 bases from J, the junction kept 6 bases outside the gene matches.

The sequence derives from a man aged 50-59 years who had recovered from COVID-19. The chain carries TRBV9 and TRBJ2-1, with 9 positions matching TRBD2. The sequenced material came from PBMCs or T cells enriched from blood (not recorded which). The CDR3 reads CASNPSGTTYNEQFF. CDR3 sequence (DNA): TGTGCCAGCAACCCTAGCGGGACGACCTACAATGAGCAGTTCTTC.